This T cell receptor (beta chain) was captured in a study of T cell responses to AZD1222 COVID-19 vaccine. V shed 7 bases and J shed 0 bases, with 7 bases lying between them. Looked up from germline, CDR1 is MNHEY and CDR2 is SVGAGI. The CDR3 extends over 13 amino acids. This clone was seen a single time. The protocol was immunoSEQ multiplex PCR, while the TCRdb copy is restricted to in-frame clones and leaves out a portion. The sample records approximately 150,000 clones, over 90% being singletons. The chain has TRBV6-5 and TRBJ1-5; D is unclear. The sequences come from peripheral blood, collected on day 0 of AZD1222 vaccination. This sequence originates from an adult in good health. DNA for the CDR3: TGTGCCAGCAACGTATATAGCAATCAGCCCCAGCATTTT. This codes for CASNVYSNQPQHF.